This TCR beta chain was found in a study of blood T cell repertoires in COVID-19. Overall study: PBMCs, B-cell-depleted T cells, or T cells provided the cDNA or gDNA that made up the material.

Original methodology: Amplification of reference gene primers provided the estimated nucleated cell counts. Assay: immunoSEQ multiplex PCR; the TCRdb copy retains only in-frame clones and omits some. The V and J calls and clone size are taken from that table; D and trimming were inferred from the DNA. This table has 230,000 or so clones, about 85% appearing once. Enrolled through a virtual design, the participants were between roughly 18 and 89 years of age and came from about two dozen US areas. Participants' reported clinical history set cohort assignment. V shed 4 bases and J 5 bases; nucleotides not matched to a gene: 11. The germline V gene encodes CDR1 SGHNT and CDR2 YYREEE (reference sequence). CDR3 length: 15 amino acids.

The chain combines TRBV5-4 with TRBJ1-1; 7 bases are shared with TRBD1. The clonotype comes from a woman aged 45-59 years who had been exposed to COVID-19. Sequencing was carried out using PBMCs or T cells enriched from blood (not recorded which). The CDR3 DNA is TGTGCCAGCAGCGGGGTCACAGGGGTGGAAACTGAAGCTTTCTTT. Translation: CASSGVTGVETEAFF.